What follows describes a single T cell receptor (beta chain). No antigen is known for it. Preparation of TRB cDNA libraries relied on 5' RACE carrying UMI labels. TCRdb re-called the 5' RACE reads; every CDR3 protein appears as one record, without DNA. The sample has tens of thousands of distinct CDR3 sequences; the top ten hold over 0.4%. This sample is drawn from a study of CXCR3-negative and CXCR3-positive naive CD8 T cells. Findings and caveats of the study: The TRB CDR3s that CXCR3-positive naive cells carried were more hydrophobic than those of CXCR3-negative naive cells.

CDR3 length: 15 residues. CDR1 and CDR2 (germline): MNHEY, SVGEGT. By phenotype, naive CD8+ T cells were CD45RO-CCR7+CD27+CD95-. This sequence originates from a human donor in good health. Some clones in this sample may be carry-over from other donors' samples. Sequencing was done on a sample of naive CXCR3+ CD8+ T cells from blood. The subset: CD45RO-CCR7+CD27+CD95- naive CD8+ T cells expressing CXCR3 (TNR3+). The V and J genes are TRBV6-2 or TRBV6-3 and TRBJ2-1. The CDR3 protein is CASSYATPGGNEQFF.